This T cell receptor beta chain was found in a study of CD8+CD57+ T cells in acquired aplastic anemia. Comments on this clonotype: Its specificity is unknown.

TCR beta VDJ combinations and CDR3 sequences were profiled from genomic DNA. In TCRdb, the reads were re-called with MiXCR into one record per CDR3 protein. The sample consists of hundreds of thousands of distinct CDR3 sequences, under 80% of them appearing once. Overall study results and limits: Simpson's diversity of CD8+ cells was not significantly different in patients compared with controls.

Source material: sorted CD4+, CD8+, or CD8+CD57+ T cells (not recorded which) from PBMCs. The TCR sequence derives from a human donor in good health, serving as a control.

The CDR3 DNA is TGTGCCAGCAGCTTGGTACGGGGGGCGAGTAGTAATTCACCCCTCCACTTT. Its protein is CASSLVRGASSNSPLHF. The chain carries TRBV5-6 and TRBJ1-6; tentatively, D is TRBD1 (6 bases). Looked up from germline, CDR1 is SGHDT and CDR2 is YYEEEE. CDR3 length equals 17 residues. With 0 bases removed from V and 6 bases from J, the gap between germline ends came to 16 bases.